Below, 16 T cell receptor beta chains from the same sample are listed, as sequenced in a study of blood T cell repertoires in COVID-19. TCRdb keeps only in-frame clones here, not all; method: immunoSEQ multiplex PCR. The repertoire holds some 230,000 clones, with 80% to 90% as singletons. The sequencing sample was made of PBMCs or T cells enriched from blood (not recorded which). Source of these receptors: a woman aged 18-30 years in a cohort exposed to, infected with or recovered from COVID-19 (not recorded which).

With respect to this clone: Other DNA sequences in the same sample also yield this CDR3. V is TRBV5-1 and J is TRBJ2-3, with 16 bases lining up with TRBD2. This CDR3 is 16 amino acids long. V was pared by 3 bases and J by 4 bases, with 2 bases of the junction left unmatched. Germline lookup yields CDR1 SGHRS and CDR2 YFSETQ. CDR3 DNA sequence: TGCGCCAGCAGCTCTGGGACTAGCGGGGGGGCAGATACGCAGTATTTT. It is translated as CASSSGTSGGADTQYF.

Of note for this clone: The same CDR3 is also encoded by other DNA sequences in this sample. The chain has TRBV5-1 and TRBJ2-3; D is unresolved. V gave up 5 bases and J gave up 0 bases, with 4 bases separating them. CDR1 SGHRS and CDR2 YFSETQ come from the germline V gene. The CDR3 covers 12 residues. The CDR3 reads CASSQSTDTQYF. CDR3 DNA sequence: TGCGCCAGCAGTCAGAGCACAGATACGCAGTATTTT. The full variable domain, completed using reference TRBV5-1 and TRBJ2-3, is KAGVTQTPRYLIKTRGQQVTLSCSPISGHRSVSWYQQTPGQGLQFLFEYFSETQRNKGNFPGRFSGRQFSNSRSEMNVSTLELGDSALYLCASSQSTDTQYFGPGTRLTVL.

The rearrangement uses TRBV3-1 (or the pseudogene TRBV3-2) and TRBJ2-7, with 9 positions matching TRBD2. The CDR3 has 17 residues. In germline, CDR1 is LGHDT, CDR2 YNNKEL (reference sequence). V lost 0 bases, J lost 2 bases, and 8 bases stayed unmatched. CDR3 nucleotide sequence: TGTGCCAGCAGCCAAGAAACCACTCGCGGGGGGGCCTACGAGCAGTACTTC. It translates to CASSQETTRGGAYEQYF.

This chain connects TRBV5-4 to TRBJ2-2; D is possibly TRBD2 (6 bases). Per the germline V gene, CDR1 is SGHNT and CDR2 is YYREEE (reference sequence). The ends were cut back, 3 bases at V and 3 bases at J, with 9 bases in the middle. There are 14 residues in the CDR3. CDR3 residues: CASSWRDDTGELFF. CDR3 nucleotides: TGTGCCAGCAGCTGGAGGGACGACACCGGGGAGCTGTTTTTT.

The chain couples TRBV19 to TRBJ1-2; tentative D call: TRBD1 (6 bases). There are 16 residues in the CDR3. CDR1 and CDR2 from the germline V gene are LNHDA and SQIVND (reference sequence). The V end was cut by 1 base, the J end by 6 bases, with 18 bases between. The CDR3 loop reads CASSIGLGATSHGYTF. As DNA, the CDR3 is TGTGCCAGTAGTATAGGTCTGGGGGCAACCTCCCATGGCTACACCTTC.

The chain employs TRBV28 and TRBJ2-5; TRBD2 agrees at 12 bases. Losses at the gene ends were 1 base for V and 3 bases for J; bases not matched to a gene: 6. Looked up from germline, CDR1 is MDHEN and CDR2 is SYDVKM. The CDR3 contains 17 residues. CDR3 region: CASSLSRTSGAEETQYF. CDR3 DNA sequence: TGTGCCAGCAGTTTATCCCGGACTAGCGGGGCCGAAGAGACCCAGTACTTC.

The CDR3 protein is CASSVGLAGDEQYF. The CDR3 DNA is TGTGCCAGCAGTGTCGGACTAGCGGGGGACGAGCAGTACTTC. The rearrangement uses TRBV2 and TRBJ2-7, with 13 bases matching TRBD2. This CDR3 has 14 residues. V trimming: 4 bases; J trimming: 5 bases; junction bases outside the gene matches: 2. Germline V gene data show CDR1 as SNHLY and CDR2 as FYNNEI.

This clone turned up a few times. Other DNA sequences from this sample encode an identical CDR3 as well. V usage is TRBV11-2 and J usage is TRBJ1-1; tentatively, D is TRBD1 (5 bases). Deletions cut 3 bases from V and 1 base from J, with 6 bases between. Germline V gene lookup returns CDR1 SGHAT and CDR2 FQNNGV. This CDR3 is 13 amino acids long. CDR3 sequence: CASSLTENTEAFF. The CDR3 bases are TGTGCCAGCAGCTTGACAGAGAACACTGAAGCTTTCTTT.

CDR3 in amino acids: CASSPKTGDGYTF. CDR3 DNA: TGTGCCAGCTCACCCAAGACAGGGGATGGCTACACCTTC. The chain uses TRBV18 and TRBJ1-2; 8 nucleotides match TRBD1. Unmatched junction bases numbered 3, after V lost 3 bases and J lost 6 bases. The CDR3 is 13 amino acids. Germline loops: CDR1 KGHSH, CDR2 LQKENI.

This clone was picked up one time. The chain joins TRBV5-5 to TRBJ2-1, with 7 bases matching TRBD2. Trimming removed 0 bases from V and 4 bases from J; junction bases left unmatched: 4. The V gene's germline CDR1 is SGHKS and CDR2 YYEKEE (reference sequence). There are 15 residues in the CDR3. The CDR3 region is CASSLGGEGYNEQFF. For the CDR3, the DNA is TGTGCCAGCAGCTTGGGCGGGGAGGGGTACAATGAGCAGTTCTTC.

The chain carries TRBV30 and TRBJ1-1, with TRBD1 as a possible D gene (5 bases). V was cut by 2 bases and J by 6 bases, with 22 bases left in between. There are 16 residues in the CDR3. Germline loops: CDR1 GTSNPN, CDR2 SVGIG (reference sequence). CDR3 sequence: CAWSPNGHGGKAEAFF. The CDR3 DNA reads TGTGCCTGGAGTCCCAACGGCCATGGGGGGAAAGCTGAAGCTTTCTTT.

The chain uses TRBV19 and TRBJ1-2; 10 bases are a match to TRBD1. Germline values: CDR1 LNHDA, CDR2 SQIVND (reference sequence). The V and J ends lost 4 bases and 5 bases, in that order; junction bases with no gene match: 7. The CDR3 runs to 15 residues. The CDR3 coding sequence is TGTGCCAGTAGTAAAGACAGGGGGCAATTATATGGCTACACCTTC. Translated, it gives CASSKDRGQLYGYTF.

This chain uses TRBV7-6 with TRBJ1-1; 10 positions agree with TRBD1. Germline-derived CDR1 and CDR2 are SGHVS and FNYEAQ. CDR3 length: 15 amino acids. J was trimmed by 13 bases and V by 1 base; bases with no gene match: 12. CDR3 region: CASSLEGRDRGRNFF. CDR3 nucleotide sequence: TGTGCCAGCAGCTTAGAGGGTAGGGACAGGGGACGGAATTTCTTT.

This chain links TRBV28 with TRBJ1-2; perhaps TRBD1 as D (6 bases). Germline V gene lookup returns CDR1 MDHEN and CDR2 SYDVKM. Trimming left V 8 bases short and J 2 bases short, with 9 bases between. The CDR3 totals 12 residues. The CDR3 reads CASGDTNYGYTF. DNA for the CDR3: TGTGCCAGCGGGGACACAAACTATGGCTACACCTTC.

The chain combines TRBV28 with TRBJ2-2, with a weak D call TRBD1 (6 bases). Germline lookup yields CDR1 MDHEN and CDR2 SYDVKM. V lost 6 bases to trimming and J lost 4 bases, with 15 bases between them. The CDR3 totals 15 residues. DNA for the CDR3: TGTGCCAGCAGGCCCAGGGGACCCTCCACCGGGGAGCTGTTTTTT. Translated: CASRPRGPSTGELFF.

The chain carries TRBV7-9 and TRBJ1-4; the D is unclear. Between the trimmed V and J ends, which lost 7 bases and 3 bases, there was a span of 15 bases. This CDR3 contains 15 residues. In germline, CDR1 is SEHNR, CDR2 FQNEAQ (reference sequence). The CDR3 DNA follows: TGTGCCAGCAACCCCCGAGAGGGTGCTAATGAAAAACTGTTTTTT. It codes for CASNPREGANEKLFF.